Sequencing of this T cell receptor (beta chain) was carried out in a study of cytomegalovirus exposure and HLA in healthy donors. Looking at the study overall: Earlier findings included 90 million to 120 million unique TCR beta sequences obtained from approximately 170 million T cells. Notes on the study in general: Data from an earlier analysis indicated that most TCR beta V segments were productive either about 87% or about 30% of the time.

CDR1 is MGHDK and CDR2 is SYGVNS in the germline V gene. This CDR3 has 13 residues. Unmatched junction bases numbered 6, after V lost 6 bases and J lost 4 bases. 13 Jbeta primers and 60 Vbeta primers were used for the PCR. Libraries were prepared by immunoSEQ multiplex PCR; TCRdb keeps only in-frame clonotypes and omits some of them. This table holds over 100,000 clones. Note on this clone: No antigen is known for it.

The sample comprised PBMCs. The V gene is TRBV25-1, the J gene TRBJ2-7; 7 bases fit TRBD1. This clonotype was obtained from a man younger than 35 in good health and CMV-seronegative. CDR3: CASRGTANYEQYF. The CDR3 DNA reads TGTGCCAGCAGAGGGACAGCAAATTACGAGCAGTACTTC.